Sequencing of this T cell receptor beta chain was carried out in a study of CD8 T cells in ankylosing spondylitis. Broader study findings: A TCR beta motif of 7 to 9 highly homologous variants seemed to mark ankylosing spondylitis blood. Earlier authors reported some of these motif variants in reactive arthritis synovial fluid and blood.

This clonotype has ten or more counts. The antigen remains undetermined. The authors made TCR beta libraries by quantitative 5'-RACE with molecular barcodes. Each CDR3 protein is one row after TCRdb ran MiXCR on the 5' RACE reads. The repertoire has about 510,000 distinct CDR3 sequences, under 5.5% of them found once; the top ten carry roughly 3.5%. The J segment lost 4 bases and the V segment lost 4 bases, leaving 5 bases of the junction unmatched. From germline, CDR1 is SGHRS and CDR2 YFSETQ. The CDR3 length is 15 residues. The receptor was isolated from a male donor with ankylosing spondylitis. The sequenced sample consisted of blood, either unsorted or a sorted T cell fraction (not recorded which). The rearrangement joins TRBV5-1 to TRBJ1-6; 7 bases match TRBD1. The CDR3 bases are TGCGCCAGCAGCGCTACAGGGGCGTATAATTCACCCCTCCACTTT. Translation: CASSATGAYNSPLHF. The variable domain in full, with the rest retrieved from reference TRBV5-1 and TRBJ1-6, is KAGVTQTPRYLIKTRGQQVTLSCSPISGHRSVSWYQQTPGQGLQFLFEYFSETQRNKGNFPGRFSGRQFSNSRSEMNVSTLELGDSALYLCASSATGAYNSPLHFGNGTRLTVT.